This TCR beta chain is from a study of lymphopenia after photon versus proton radiotherapy. Study findings and constraints: A bigger post-nadir fall in TCR diversity correlated inversely with survival time in deceased patients. Only patients who died were analyzed for survival; proton advantage is unproven. After the lymphocyte nadir, photon-treated repertoires showed oligoclonal expansion, especially of CD8+ Temra cells. Proton therapy kept repertoires fairly stable, unlike photons, which gained effector/memory cells.

Repertoires were generated with immunoSEQ multiplex PCR, while TCRdb's copy carries only in-frame clones and drops some. The repertoire has roughly 23,000 clones, 85% to 95% of them found once; the top ten carry about a tenth. A word on this clone: Its antigen remains unknown.

The receptor was isolated from a woman in her 70s with pancreatic cancer. Some clones in this sample may be carry-over from other donors' samples. The sequenced sample was peripheral blood, obtained from a patient treated with proton-based radiotherapy.

This CDR3 is CATSGGRGGSQAAFF. As DNA, the CDR3 is TGTGCCACCAGCGGGGGGCGAGGGGGTTCTCAAGCAGCTTTCTTT. V is TRBV15 and J is TRBJ1-1; weak D call: TRBD1 (6 bases). Trimming left V 5 bases short and J 10 bases short, with 23 bases between. The CDR3 loop spans 15 amino acids. Germline CDR1 reads LNHNV; CDR2 reads YYDKDF (reference sequence). Together with reference TRBV15 and TRBJ1-1, the CDR3 gives the full variable domain: DAMVIQNPRYQVTQFGKPVTLSCSQTLNHNVMYWYQQKSSQAPKLLFHYYDKDFNNEADTPDNFQSRRPNTSFCFLDIRSPGLGDTAMYLCATSGGRGGSQAAFFGQGTRLTVV.